This entry lists 5 T cell receptor beta chains sequenced from one sample in a study of response to subunit inactivated influenza vaccine. TCRdb fed the RT-PCR reads into MiXCR, producing one record per CDR3 protein. This sample has a few hundred thousand distinct CDR3 sequences, with 11% found just once. Another study also made use of these data, one on T cells expressing NK-cell markers. That paper adds: TCR beta cDNA was generated via 5'RACE template switching incorporating UMIs.

The specimen comprised PBMCs from blood, sampled on the day of vaccination. The receptors originated from a man over 45 who received an inactivated influenza vaccine.

The table lists this clonotype with a few counts. The V call is TRBV20-1, the J call TRBJ2-1, with D possibly called TRBD1 or TRBD2 (5 bases each). The V gene lost 2 bases and the J gene lost 4 bases, with 12 bases spanning the gap. Germline CDR1 is DFQATT and CDR2 is SNEGSKA (reference sequence). The CDR3 contains 14 residues. CDR3: CSARSGSRYNEQFF. The CDR3 DNA sequence: TGCAGTGCTAGATCAGGGAGCCGATACAATGAGCAGTTCTTC.

This clonotype was found many times. The CDR3 sequence: CASSLGTNEQFF. The CDR3 region has the DNA TGTGCCAGCAGCCTAGGCACCAATGAGCAGTTCTTC. V is TRBV12-3 or TRBV12-4 and J is TRBJ2-1; D ambiguous. The CDR3 covers 12 residues. V was pared by 6 bases and J by 6 bases, with 9 bases between.

This clonotype has just a few counts. The V and J genes are TRBV5-1 and TRBJ2-3; no clear D. The germline V gene encodes CDR1 SGHRS and CDR2 YFSETQ. V dropped 0 bases and J dropped 5 bases, with 10 bases sitting between them. The length of the CDR3 is 14 residues. This CDR3 is CASSLGPDGDTQYF. CDR3 DNA: TGCGCCAGCAGCTTGGGTCCGGACGGAGATACGCAGTATTTT.

This clonotype was seen only a few times. V usage is TRBV2 and J usage is TRBJ2-7; 7 bases are a match to TRBD2. The CDR3 loop spans 16 amino acids. J gave up 0 bases and V 0 bases, and 5 bases lay outside the gene matches. Per germline, CDR1 SNHLY and CDR2 FYNNEI. In DNA form, the CDR3 reads TGTGCCAGCAGTGAAGCGCGTGGCGGGAGCTCCTACGAGCAGTACTTC. Protein product: CASSEARGGSSYEQYF.

The chain couples TRBV3-1 to TRBJ2-1; 7 nucleotides align to TRBD1. CDR1 and CDR2 (germline): LGHDT, YNNKEL (reference sequence). V shed 2 bases, J shed 7 bases, and the junction held 8 bases outside the gene matches. The CDR3 covers 15 residues. The CDR3 here is CASSQRQGLGNEQFF. The CDR3 region has the DNA TGTGCCAGCAGCCAACGACAGGGTCTTGGGAATGAGCAGTTCTTC.